These T cell receptor beta chains were read from a single sample in a study of cytomegalovirus exposure and HLA in healthy donors. Assay used: immunoSEQ multiplex PCR; TCRdb lists only in-frame clones, some missing. The sample lists hundreds of thousands of clones, around 90% occurring once. The material sequenced was PBMCs. These receptors all stem from a woman between 18 and 29 years old in good health and CMV-seropositive. The CDR3 runs from the conserved cysteine through the conserved F or W. A D gene is named only where the DNA matches it firmly. Rows may omit the clone size; those that give it use once, few, many or a size class.

d_gene: TRBD1
v_gene: TRBV27
abundance: -
j_gene: TRBJ2-5
CDR3nt: TGTGCCAGCAGTTTTTACCCCCGCCGGACAGGGTTGCAAGAGACCCAGTACTTC
CDR3aa: CASSFYPRRTGLQETQYF

d_gene: TRBD1
v_gene: TRBV29-1
abundance: -
j_gene: TRBJ2-4
CDR3nt: TGCAGCGTCGCACAGGGGGCCAAAAACATTCAGTACTTC
CDR3aa: CSVAQGAKNIQYF

d_gene: -
v_gene: TRBV15
abundance: -
j_gene: TRBJ2-7
CDR3nt: TGTGCCACCGGCAGAGGAGGACAGTACTACTTC
CDR3aa: CATGRGGQYYF

d_gene: TRBD1
v_gene: TRBV5-1
abundance: -
j_gene: TRBJ2-7
CDR3nt: TGCGCCAGCAGCCAGACAGGGATCTACGAGCAGTACTTC
CDR3aa: CASSQTGIYEQYF

d_gene: TRBD2
v_gene: TRBV7-6
abundance: -
j_gene: TRBJ2-1
CDR3nt: TGTGCCAGCAGCTTAAAAGTTAGCGGGAGCTCCTACAATGAGCAGTTCTTC
CDR3aa: CASSLKVSGSSYNEQFF

d_gene: -
v_gene: TRBV19
abundance: -
j_gene: TRBJ1-5
CDR3nt: TGTGCCAGTAGTCCTGGGGGGGGAAATCAGCCCCAGCATTTT
CDR3aa: CASSPGGGNQPQHF

d_gene: TRBD1
v_gene: TRBV5-1
abundance: -
j_gene: TRBJ2-7
CDR3nt: TGCGCCAGCAGCTTCGGGACAGGATTCTACGAGCAGTACTTC
CDR3aa: CASSFGTGFYEQYF

d_gene: TRBD1
v_gene: TRBV25-1
abundance: once
j_gene: TRBJ2-3
CDR3nt: TGTGCCAGCAGTCCACAGGGGCTTAGCACAGATACGCAGTATTTT
CDR3aa: CASSPQGLSTDTQYF

d_gene: TRBD1
v_gene: TRBV9
abundance: -
j_gene: TRBJ2-1
CDR3nt: TGTGCCAGCAGCGGACAGGGGCTCTCCTACAATGAGCAGTTCTTC
CDR3aa: CASSGQGLSYNEQFF

d_gene: TRBD2
v_gene: TRBV4-2
abundance: -
j_gene: TRBJ2-1
CDR3nt: TGTGCCAGCAGCCAACGTCCGAGCGGGAGCTCCTACAATGAGCAGTTCTTC
CDR3aa: CASSQRPSGSSYNEQFF

d_gene: TRBD1
v_gene: TRBV19
abundance: -
j_gene: TRBJ1-1
CDR3nt: TGTGCCAGTAGCTATTCTGGGACAGGGACGACTGAAGCTTTCTTT
CDR3aa: CASSYSGTGTTEAFF

d_gene: -
v_gene: TRBV18
abundance: -
j_gene: TRBJ2-7
CDR3nt: TGTGCCAGCTCACCACCAGGGGCCTACGAGCAGTACTTC
CDR3aa: CASSPPGAYEQYF

d_gene: -
v_gene: TRBV28
abundance: -
j_gene: TRBJ1-5
CDR3nt: TGTGCCAGCAGCTCCCTCGGGAGCGGCAATCAGCCCCAGCATTTT
CDR3aa: CASSSLGSGNQPQHF

d_gene: TRBD1
v_gene: TRBV28
abundance: once
j_gene: TRBJ2-7
CDR3nt: TGTGCCAGCAGGCGACCGGGACAGGGCACGTACGAGCAGTACTTC
CDR3aa: CASRRPGQGTYEQYF

d_gene: -
v_gene: TRBV28
abundance: -
j_gene: TRBJ1-5
CDR3nt: TGTGCCAGCAGTTTACGGACAGCGAATCAGCCCCAGCATTTT
CDR3aa: CASSLRTANQPQHF

d_gene: TRBD1
v_gene: TRBV6-1
abundance: -
j_gene: TRBJ2-1
CDR3nt: TGTGCCAGCAGGAGACAGGGTATGGTTCATGAGCAGTTCTTC
CDR3aa: CASRRQGMVHEQFF

d_gene: -
v_gene: TRBV5-1
abundance: -
j_gene: TRBJ2-2
CDR3nt: TGCGCCAGCACCCGGCTAGTGGAGTCCTTCACCGGGGAGCTGTTTTTT
CDR3aa: CASTRLVESFTGELFF

d_gene: -
v_gene: TRBV5-1
abundance: few
j_gene: TRBJ2-3
CDR3nt: TGCGCCAGCAGCTTGCGGGAAGGTAGCACAGATACGCAGTATTTT
CDR3aa: CASSLREGSTDTQYF

d_gene: TRBD2
v_gene: TRBV2
abundance: -
j_gene: TRBJ2-1
CDR3nt: TGTGCCAGCAGTGTACTAGCGGGGGCGGTCAATGAGCAGTTCTTC
CDR3aa: CASSVLAGAVNEQFF

d_gene: TRBD2
v_gene: TRBV9
abundance: -
j_gene: TRBJ2-2
CDR3nt: TGTGCCAGCAGCGGGACTAGCGGGGTTTTTACCGGGGAGCTGTTTTTT
CDR3aa: CASSGTSGVFTGELFF

d_gene: TRBD2
v_gene: TRBV5-6
abundance: -
j_gene: TRBJ2-1
CDR3nt: TGTGCCAGCAGCTTGGGACTAGCGGGAAGTGAGCAGTTCTTC
CDR3aa: CASSLGLAGSEQFF

d_gene: TRBD2
v_gene: TRBV30
abundance: -
j_gene: TRBJ2-7
CDR3nt: TGTGCCTGGACCCCGGGACTAGCGGGAGTGTACGAGCAGTACTTC
CDR3aa: CAWTPGLAGVYEQYF

d_gene: -
v_gene: TRBV25-1
abundance: -
j_gene: TRBJ1-4
CDR3nt: TGTGCCAGCAGTCCTGCAGGGCCGGGTAATGAAAAACTGTTTTTT
CDR3aa: CASSPAGPGNEKLFF

d_gene: -
v_gene: TRBV5-1
abundance: -
j_gene: TRBJ1-2
CDR3nt: TGCGCCAGCAGCTTGGACAGTAAAAACTATGGCTACACCTTC
CDR3aa: CASSLDSKNYGYTF

d_gene: TRBD1
v_gene: TRBV28
abundance: -
j_gene: TRBJ2-7
CDR3nt: TGTGCCAGCAGTTTATTCCTGGTGCGGCGGGACAGGACCGTGGGCTCCTACGAGCAGTACTTC
CDR3aa: CASSLFLVRRDRTVGSYEQYF

d_gene: -
v_gene: TRBV2
abundance: -
j_gene: TRBJ1-5
CDR3nt: TGTGCCAGCAGGGGGGGGGCACAGGGTGCCGGGAGCAATCAGCCCCAGCATTTT
CDR3aa: CASRGGAQGAGSNQPQHF

d_gene: TRBD1
v_gene: TRBV6-1
abundance: few
j_gene: TRBJ2-7
CDR3nt: TGTGCCAGCAGTCCTCCCGGGACAGGCTACGAGCAGTACTTC
CDR3aa: CASSPPGTGYEQYF

d_gene: -
v_gene: TRBV28
abundance: few
j_gene: TRBJ1-5
CDR3nt: TGTGCCAGCAGTTTATGGAGGGCGGGTGGCAATCAGCCCCAGCATTTT
CDR3aa: CASSLWRAGGNQPQHF

d_gene: TRBD1
v_gene: TRBV28
abundance: -
j_gene: TRBJ1-1
CDR3nt: TGTGCCAGCAGTATTGGGACAGGCACTGAAGCTTTCTTT
CDR3aa: CASSIGTGTEAFF

d_gene: TRBD2
v_gene: TRBV7-2
abundance: -
j_gene: TRBJ2-3
CDR3nt: TGTGCCAGCAGCTCGACGGGGGGGGCAGATACGCAGTATTTT
CDR3aa: CASSSTGGADTQYF

d_gene: TRBD1
v_gene: TRBV27
abundance: -
j_gene: TRBJ1-4
CDR3nt: TGTGCCAGCAGAACAGGGGGAAGGGAAAAACTGTTTTTT
CDR3aa: CASRTGGREKLFF